A selection of T cell receptor beta chains follows, all from one sample in a study of long-term antiretroviral therapy in people with HIV. The table came from immunoSEQ multiplex PCR; TCRdb's copy has only in-frame clones and leaves some out. The sample includes about 33,000 clones, around 96% seen only once; the top ten take 2.4%. This sample comprised unsorted PBMCs, obtained around 6.6 years after starting antiretroviral therapy. The receptor set was obtained from a man younger than 40 with HIV. CDR3s include the opening cysteine and the closing phenylalanine or tryptophan. A D gene is named only where the DNA matches it firmly. Size is omitted from some rows. Given values are once, few, many or a class for expanded clones.

CDR3 DNA: TGTGCCAGCAGCTTAGTACTGCGGGAGAATACGCAGTATTTT
CDR3 protein: CASSLVLRENTQYF
J gene: TRBJ2-3
V gene: TRBV7-2
D gene: TRBD2
clone size: -

CDR3 DNA: TGTGCCAGCAGCGCCTCTAGCGGGAGTAGGTCCTACGAGCAGTACTTC
CDR3 protein: CASSASSGSRSYEQYF
J gene: TRBJ2-7
V gene: TRBV7-2
D gene: TRBD2
clone size: -

CDR3 DNA: TGTGCCAGCAGTGAAACTTTCGGTAGTAGGGTGCCGAGCTCCTACGAGCAGTACTTC
CDR3 protein: CASSETFGSRVPSSYEQYF
J gene: TRBJ2-7
V gene: TRBV6-1
D gene: -
clone size: -

CDR3 DNA: TGTGCCAGCTCGGATGGAAACACCATATATTTT
CDR3 protein: CASSDGNTIYF
J gene: TRBJ1-3
V gene: TRBV6-5
D gene: -
clone size: -

CDR3 DNA: TGTGCCAGCAGTTCACGAGACCCCAAACTTGGTGGCTACACCTTC
CDR3 protein: CASSSRDPKLGGYTF
J gene: TRBJ1-2
V gene: TRBV6-5
D gene: -
clone size: once

CDR3 DNA: TGCAGTGCACCATTGCAAGACACCATATATTTT
CDR3 protein: CSAPLQDTIYF
J gene: TRBJ1-3
V gene: TRBV20-1
D gene: -
clone size: -

CDR3 DNA: TGTGCCAGCAATCCTAGCGGGATAAGCACAGATACGCAGTATTTT
CDR3 protein: CASNPSGISTDTQYF
J gene: TRBJ2-3
V gene: TRBV9
D gene: TRBD2
clone size: -

CDR3 DNA: TGCGCCAGCAGCCCCCGACAGGGGACGAACACTGAAGCTTTCTTT
CDR3 protein: CASSPRQGTNTEAFF
J gene: TRBJ1-1
V gene: TRBV5-1
D gene: TRBD1
clone size: once

CDR3 DNA: TGTGCCACCACCCGAGGTCCAGGGGGAAAAGAGACCCAGTACTTC
CDR3 protein: CATTRGPGGKETQYF
J gene: TRBJ2-5
V gene: TRBV10-3
D gene: TRBD1
clone size: -

CDR3 DNA: TGCAGTCCCTTGAGGGCAGATACGCAGTATTTT
CDR3 protein: CSPLRADTQYF
J gene: TRBJ2-3
V gene: TRBV20-1
D gene: -
clone size: -

CDR3 DNA: TGTGCCAGCAGGGTCTCGGCGGGGAGCTCCTACGAGCAGTACTTC
CDR3 protein: CASRVSAGSSYEQYF
J gene: TRBJ2-7
V gene: TRBV11-2
D gene: -
clone size: -

CDR3 DNA: TGTGCCAGCACCAGGGGGGGGGTTGCAGATACGCAGTATTTT
CDR3 protein: CASTRGGVADTQYF
J gene: TRBJ2-3
V gene: TRBV6-5
D gene: -
clone size: once

CDR3 DNA: TGTGCCAGCAGCTCAAGCCAGATCCAAGAGACCCAGTACTTC
CDR3 protein: CASSSSQIQETQYF
J gene: TRBJ2-5
V gene: TRBV7-8
D gene: -
clone size: -

CDR3 DNA: TGTGCCAGCAGTCCTCGACAGGGTGGAGCACCCCTCCACTTT
CDR3 protein: CASSPRQGGAPLHF
J gene: TRBJ1-6
V gene: TRBV6-6
D gene: TRBD1
clone size: -

CDR3 DNA: TGTGCTAGCAGCTTAGGAAGCACAGATACGCAGTATTTT
CDR3 protein: CASSLGSTDTQYF
J gene: TRBJ2-3
V gene: TRBV7-7
D gene: -
clone size: -

CDR3 DNA: TGTGCCAGCAGCTTAGGAGGGACATATACGCAGTATTTT
CDR3 protein: CASSLGGTYTQYF
J gene: TRBJ2-3
V gene: TRBV11-2
D gene: -
clone size: -

CDR3 DNA: TGTGCCAGCAGGCCATCAGGCAACGGGGAGCTGTTTTTT
CDR3 protein: CASRPSGNGELFF
J gene: TRBJ2-2
V gene: TRBV9
D gene: -
clone size: -

CDR3 DNA: TGTGCCAGCAGTGTATACAGCCCGTGGGACGAGCAGTACTTC
CDR3 protein: CASSVYSPWDEQYF
J gene: TRBJ2-7
V gene: TRBV6-1
D gene: -
clone size: -

CDR3 DNA: TGTGCCAGCGGGGGGACAGGGAGTTATACCACTGAAGCTTTCTTT
CDR3 protein: CASGGTGSYTTEAFF
J gene: TRBJ1-1
V gene: TRBV25-1
D gene: TRBD1
clone size: -

CDR3 DNA: TGTGCCAGCAACCGGGACCTCATCTACGAGCAGTACTTC
CDR3 protein: CASNRDLIYEQYF
J gene: TRBJ2-7
V gene: TRBV2
D gene: -
clone size: -

CDR3 DNA: TGTGCCAGCTCCGGACAGGGGAACATTCAGTACTTC
CDR3 protein: CASSGQGNIQYF
J gene: TRBJ2-4
V gene: TRBV7-9
D gene: TRBD1
clone size: -

CDR3 DNA: TGCGCCAGCAGCTTGGCCCCTTCAGATACGCAGTATTTT
CDR3 protein: CASSLAPSDTQYF
J gene: TRBJ2-3
V gene: TRBV5-1
D gene: -
clone size: -

CDR3 DNA: TGTGCCAGCAGGGTTTCCGAGACCCAGTACTTC
CDR3 protein: CASRVSETQYF
J gene: TRBJ2-5
V gene: TRBV6-1
D gene: -
clone size: once

CDR3 DNA: TGTGCCAGCAGCCCCCTCGGGGGACAGGGGACGACTAATGAAAAACTGTTTTTT
CDR3 protein: CASSPLGGQGTTNEKLFF
J gene: TRBJ1-4
V gene: TRBV7-3
D gene: TRBD1
clone size: -

CDR3 DNA: TGTGCCAGCAGCTTGTGGGGTAATGAGCAGTTCTTC
CDR3 protein: CASSLWGNEQFF
J gene: TRBJ2-1
V gene: TRBV5-6
D gene: -
clone size: -

CDR3 DNA: TGTGCCTGGAGTGTTCGAGCGGGGGCGAACACCGGGGAGCTGTTTTTT
CDR3 protein: CAWSVRAGANTGELFF
J gene: TRBJ2-2
V gene: TRBV30
D gene: TRBD2
clone size: -

CDR3 DNA: TGTGCCAGCGACCAGGGTGGGGATACGCAGTATTTT
CDR3 protein: CASDQGGDTQYF
J gene: TRBJ2-3
V gene: TRBV6-6
D gene: -
clone size: -

CDR3 DNA: TGTGCCAGTAGTTTAGCCGCAGGGGGCACCTACGAGCAGTACTTC
CDR3 protein: CASSLAAGGTYEQYF
J gene: TRBJ2-7
V gene: TRBV19
D gene: TRBD1
clone size: -

CDR3 DNA: TGCGCCAGCAGTTTCTCCAGGGGTGACTATGGCTACACCTTC
CDR3 protein: CASSFSRGDYGYTF
J gene: TRBJ1-2
V gene: TRBV5-1
D gene: -
clone size: -

CDR3 DNA: TGTGCCAGCAGCTTACGGGCAGGGTGGCTTAGCTCTGGGGCCAACGTCCTGACTTTC
CDR3 protein: CASSLRAGWLSSGANVLTF
J gene: TRBJ2-6
V gene: TRBV7-8
D gene: -
clone size: -

CDR3 DNA: TGTGCCAGCAGCGGGGATCAGCCCCAGCATTTT
CDR3 protein: CASSGDQPQHF
J gene: TRBJ1-5
V gene: TRBV6-1
D gene: -
clone size: few

CDR3 DNA: TGTGCCAGCAGTTACCCCGGGACTCTCTCCTACGAGCAGTACTTC
CDR3 protein: CASSYPGTLSYEQYF
J gene: TRBJ2-7
V gene: TRBV6-6
D gene: -
clone size: -

CDR3 DNA: TGCGCCAGCAGCCAAGGTAGCGGGGGTGGTGAGCAGTTCTTC
CDR3 protein: CASSQGSGGGEQFF
J gene: TRBJ2-1
V gene: TRBV4-3
D gene: TRBD2
clone size: -

CDR3 DNA: TGTGCCAGCAGCCCGCCGACAGGGCTCATGAACACTGAAGCTTTCTTT
CDR3 protein: CASSPPTGLMNTEAFF
J gene: TRBJ1-1
V gene: TRBV7-8
D gene: TRBD1
clone size: -

CDR3 DNA: TGTGCCAGCAGCGGGGGGAACCCAGCCTACAATGAGCAGTTCTTC
CDR3 protein: CASSGGNPAYNEQFF
J gene: TRBJ2-1
V gene: TRBV9
D gene: -
clone size: -

CDR3 DNA: TGTGCCAGCAGCTTAGTTACTAGCGGGCCCTCCTACGAGCAGTACTTC
CDR3 protein: CASSLVTSGPSYEQYF
J gene: TRBJ2-7
V gene: TRBV7-2
D gene: TRBD2
clone size: -